This T cell receptor (beta chain) emerged from a study of blood T cell repertoires in COVID-19. Study-level background: T cells, B-cell-depleted T cells, or PBMCs provided the cDNA or gDNA that served as material.

The data were produced by immunoSEQ multiplex PCR, yet TCRdb's version contains in-frame clones alone and is incomplete. The sample yields about 220,000 clones, almost 85% seen once. This clone was seen only a few times. Followed longitudinally, the Seattle patients had been enrolled during active infection. The sequenced material came from peripheral blood. The source is a woman aged 70-85 years with COVID-19, enrolled during active disease.

In DNA, the CDR3 is TGTGCCAGTAGTCCAACCGGACTCAATGAAAAACTGTTTTTT. Residues: CASSPTGLNEKLFF. This chain joins TRBV19 and TRBJ1-4; D unclear. Germline V gene sequence: CDR1 LNHDA, CDR2 SQIVND (reference sequence). V lost 5 bases and J 5 bases, leaving 12 bases between the germline ends. The CDR3 has 14 residues.